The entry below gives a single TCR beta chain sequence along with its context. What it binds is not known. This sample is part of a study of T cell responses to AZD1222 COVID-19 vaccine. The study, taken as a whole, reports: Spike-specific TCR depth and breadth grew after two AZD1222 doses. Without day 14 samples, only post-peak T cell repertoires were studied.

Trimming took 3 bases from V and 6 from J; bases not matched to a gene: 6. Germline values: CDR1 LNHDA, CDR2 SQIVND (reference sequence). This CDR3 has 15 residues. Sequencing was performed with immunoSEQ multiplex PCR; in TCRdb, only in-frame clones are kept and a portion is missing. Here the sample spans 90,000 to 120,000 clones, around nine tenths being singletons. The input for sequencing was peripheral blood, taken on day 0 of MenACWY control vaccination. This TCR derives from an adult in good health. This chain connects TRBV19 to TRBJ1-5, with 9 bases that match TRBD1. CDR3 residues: CASSIDRGVGQPQHF. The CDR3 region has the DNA TGTGCCAGTAGTATCGACAGGGGGGTCGGTCAGCCCCAGCATTTT.